The sequence of this T cell receptor beta chain was determined in a study of Ad26.COV2.S vaccination and SARS-CoV-2 variants. Study overall: In the study, Ad26.COV2.S was injected intramuscularly once, or twice 56 days apart.

The treatment is: 19 received Ad26.COV2.S at low or high dose, single or two shots; 5 received placebo; per-sample allocation not given. Each sample was drawn 63 days after the first injection (of vaccine or placebo). V dropped 2 bases and J dropped 4; count of bases not matched to a gene: 5. The germline V gene encodes CDR1 SGDLS and CDR2 YYNGEE. This CDR3 contains 14 residues. Repertoires were generated with immunoSEQ multiplex PCR, while TCRdb's copy carries only in-frame clones and drops some. The table has some 420,000 clones, roughly 90% seen once. The receptor was derived from a person aged 18 to 65 who received the Ad26.COV2.S COVID-19 vaccine or a placebo. The specimen was peripheral blood, collected in a trial of Ad26.COV2.S vaccine versus placebo. This chain connects TRBV9 to TRBJ1-2; 7 bases are shared with TRBD1. The CDR3 DNA follows: TGTGCCAGCAGCGTTGGACAGGCGGGCTATGGCTACACCTTC. It specifies CASSVGQAGYGYTF.